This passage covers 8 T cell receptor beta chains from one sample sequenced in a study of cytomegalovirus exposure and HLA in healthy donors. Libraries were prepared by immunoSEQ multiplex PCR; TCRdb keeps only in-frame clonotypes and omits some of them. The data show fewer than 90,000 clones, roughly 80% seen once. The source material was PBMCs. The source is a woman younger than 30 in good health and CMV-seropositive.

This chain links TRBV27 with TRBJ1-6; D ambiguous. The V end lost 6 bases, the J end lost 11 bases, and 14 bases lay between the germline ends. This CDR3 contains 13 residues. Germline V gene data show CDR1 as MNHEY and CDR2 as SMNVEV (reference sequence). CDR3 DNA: TGTGCCAGCAGAACGGCATCGGGTACACCCCTCCACTTT. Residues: CASRTASGTPLHF.

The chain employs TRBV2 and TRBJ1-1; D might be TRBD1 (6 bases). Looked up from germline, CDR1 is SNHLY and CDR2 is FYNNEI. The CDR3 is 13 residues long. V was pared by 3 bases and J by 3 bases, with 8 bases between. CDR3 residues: CASSEYRDTEAFF. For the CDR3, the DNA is TGTGCCAGCAGTGAGTACAGGGACACTGAAGCTTTCTTT.

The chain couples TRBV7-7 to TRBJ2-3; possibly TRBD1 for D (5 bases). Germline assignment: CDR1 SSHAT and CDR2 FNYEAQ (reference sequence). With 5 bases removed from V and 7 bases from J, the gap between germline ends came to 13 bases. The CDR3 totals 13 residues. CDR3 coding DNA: TGTGCCAGCAGCCTTTCAACAGGAAATACGCAGTATTTT. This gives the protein CASSLSTGNTQYF.

The CDR3, as DNA: TGTGCCAGCAGCTTCATTTCGGGGGATCAGCCCCAGCATTTT. It specifies CASSFISGDQPQHF. V is TRBV7-9 and J is TRBJ1-5, with D possibly TRBD1 on 5 matching bases. The CDR3 spans 14 residues. Germline CDR1 and CDR2: SEHNR and FQNEAQ (reference sequence). V was trimmed by 3 bases and J by 5 bases, leaving 11 bases between them.

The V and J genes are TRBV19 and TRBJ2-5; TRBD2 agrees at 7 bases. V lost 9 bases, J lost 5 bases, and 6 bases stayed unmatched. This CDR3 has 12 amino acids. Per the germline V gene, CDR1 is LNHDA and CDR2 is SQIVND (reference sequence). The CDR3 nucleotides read TGTGCCAGCGCAGCGGGGAGGGAGACCCAGTACTTC. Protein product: CASAAGRETQYF.

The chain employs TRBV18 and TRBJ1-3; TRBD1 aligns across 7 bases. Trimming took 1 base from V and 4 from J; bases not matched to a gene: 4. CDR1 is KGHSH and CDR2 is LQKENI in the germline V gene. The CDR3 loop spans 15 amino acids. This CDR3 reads CASSPRRDSGNTIYF. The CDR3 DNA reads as TGTGCCAGCTCACCACGCCGGGACAGCGGAAACACCATATATTTT. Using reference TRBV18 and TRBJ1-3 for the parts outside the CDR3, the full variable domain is NAGVMQNPRHLVRRRGQEARLRCSPMKGHSHVYWYRQLPEEGLKFMVYLQKENIIDESGMPKERFSAEFPKEGPSILRIQQVVRGDSAAYFCASSPRRDSGNTIYFGEGSWLTVV.

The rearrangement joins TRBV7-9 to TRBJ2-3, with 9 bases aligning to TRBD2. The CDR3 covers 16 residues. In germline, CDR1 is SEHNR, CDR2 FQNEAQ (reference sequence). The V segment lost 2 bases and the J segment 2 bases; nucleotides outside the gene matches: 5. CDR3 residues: CASSLRSGGPTDTQYF. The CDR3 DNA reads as TGTGCCAGCAGCTTAAGAAGCGGGGGGCCCACAGATACGCAGTATTTT.

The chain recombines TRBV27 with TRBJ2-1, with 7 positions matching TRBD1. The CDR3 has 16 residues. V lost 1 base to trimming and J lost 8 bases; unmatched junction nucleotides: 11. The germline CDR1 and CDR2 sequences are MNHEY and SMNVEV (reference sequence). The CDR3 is CASSLFTGASRDEQFF. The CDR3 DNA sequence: TGTGCCAGCAGTTTATTTACAGGGGCCTCGCGGGATGAGCAGTTCTTC.